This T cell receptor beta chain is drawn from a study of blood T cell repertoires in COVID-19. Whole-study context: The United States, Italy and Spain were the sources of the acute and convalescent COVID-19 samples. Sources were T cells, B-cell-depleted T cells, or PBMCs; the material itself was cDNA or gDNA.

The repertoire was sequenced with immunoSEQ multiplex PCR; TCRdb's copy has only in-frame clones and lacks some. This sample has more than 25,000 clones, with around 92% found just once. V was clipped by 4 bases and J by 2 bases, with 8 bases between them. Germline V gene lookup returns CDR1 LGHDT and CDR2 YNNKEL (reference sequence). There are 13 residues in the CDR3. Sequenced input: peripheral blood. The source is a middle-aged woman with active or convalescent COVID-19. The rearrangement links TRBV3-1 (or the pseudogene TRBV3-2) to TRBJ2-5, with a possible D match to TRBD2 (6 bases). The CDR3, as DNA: TGTGCCAGCAGCCCGACTAGGCAAGAGACCCAGTACTTC. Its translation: CASSPTRQETQYF.